Below are 9 T cell receptor beta chains sequenced from a single sample in a study of human T cells and chemical hapten exposure. TCRdb fed the RACE reads into MiXCR, producing one record per CDR3 protein. The table has tens of thousands of distinct CDR3 sequences, over 9.5% seen once. Specified time point: pre-sensitization, week 0. Treatment of the sample: therapeutic diphenylcyclopropenone sensitization with weekly scalp DPC. Sequencing was performed on whole blood, taken in connection with sensitization to the hapten diphenylcyclopropenone (DPC). Source of these receptors: a man in his thirties or forties with alopecia areata. Some clones in this sample may be carry-over from other donors' samples.

This clonotype was observed a few times. The V gene is TRBV29-1, the J gene TRBJ2-1, with 10 bases aligning to TRBD2. Germline lookup yields CDR1 SQVTM and CDR2 ANQGSEA. This CDR3 comprises 14 residues. The trim removed 4 bases at V and 9 bases at J, leaving 9 bases unmatched. CDR3 amino acids: CSVVRLAGAIEQFF. The CDR3 DNA follows: TGCAGCGTTGTTCGTCTAGCGGGAGCGATTGAGCAGTTCTTC.

In regard to this clonotype: An end of the junction does not agree with germline; a read error may underlie this. The chain employs TRBV9 and TRBJ2-1; perhaps D is TRBD1 or TRBD2 (5 bases each). CDR3 length: 15 amino acids. Per the germline V gene, CDR1 is SGDLS and CDR2 is YYNGEE. CDR3 nucleotide sequence: TGTGCCAGCAGCGTAGGAGGGGCCCTCTACAGTGAGCAGTTCTTC. Protein sequence: CASSVGGALYSEQFF.

This clonotype was observed a handful of times. V usage is TRBV12-3 or TRBV12-4 and J usage is TRBJ2-1, with 9 bases lining up with TRBD1. This CDR3 has 15 residues. Trimming took 0 bases from V and 7 from J; bases not matched to a gene: 4. The CDR3 DNA reads TGTGCCAGCAGTTTAGCGACAGGGGGGAGGAATGAGCAGTTCTTC. As protein: CASSLATGGRNEQFF.

The V call is TRBV18, the J call TRBJ1-1; D possibly corresponds to TRBD1 (5 bases). Trimming cost V 1 base and J 8 bases, with 17 bases left between them. The CDR3 has 15 residues. Germline values: CDR1 KGHSH, CDR2 LQKENI. Here the CDR3 reads CASSPRGRETEEAFF. As DNA, the CDR3 is TGTGCCAGCTCACCACGGGGTAGAGAGACAGAGGAAGCTTTCTTT.

This clonotype was counted ten times or more. The chain links TRBV3-1 to TRBJ2-7; D gene ambiguous. The CDR3 is made up of 13 amino acids. V was pared by 3 bases and J by 6 bases, with 12 bases between. Per the germline V gene, CDR1 is LGHDT and CDR2 is YNNKEL (reference sequence). The CDR3 DNA is TGTGCCAGCAGCCAGACTGACAATACCGAGCAGTACTTC. It yields the protein CASSQTDNTEQYF.

This clonotype was detected many times. The chain uses TRBV5-4 and TRBJ2-3; no clear D. Germline V gene lookup returns CDR1 SGHNT and CDR2 YYREEE (reference sequence). CDR3 length: 12 amino acids. V lost 2 bases and J lost 4, with 5 bases in between. DNA of the CDR3: TGTGCCAGCAGCTTCTACCCAGATACGCAGTATTTT. As protein: CASSFYPDTQYF. The full variable domain, in which reference TRBV5-4 and TRBJ2-3 provide the parts outside the CDR3, is ETGVTQSPTHLIKTRGQQVTLRCSSQSGHNTVSWYQQALGQGPQFIFQYYREEENGRGNFPPRFSGLQFPNYSSELNVNALELDDSALYLCASSFYPDTQYFGPGTRLTVL.

The table lists this clonotype with a few counts. The rearrangement links TRBV21-1 to TRBJ2-7; whether TRBD1, the table's D call, matches the DNA was not checked. TRBV21-1 is designated a pseudogene. The CDR3 contains 16 residues. CDR3 protein: CASSEQQGNYAYEQYV. The CDR3, as DNA: TGTGCCAGCAGCGAGCAACAGGGTAATTATGCCTACGAGCAGTACGTC.

This clonotype occurred many times. This chain connects TRBV5-1 to TRBJ1-2; no clear D. The CDR3 contains 13 residues. V gave up 2 bases and J gave up 2 bases, with 7 bases separating them. The germline V gene encodes CDR1 SGHRS and CDR2 YFSETQ. The CDR3 protein is CASSLGLNYGYTF. The CDR3 DNA reads as TGCGCCAGCAGCTTAGGACTCAACTATGGCTACACCTTC.

CDR3 amino acids: CASSLGSMSSYNEQFF. Here the CDR3 DNA reads TGTGCCAGCAGCTTAGGTAGCATGAGCTCCTACAATGAGCAGTTCTTC. The V gene is TRBV7-2, the J gene TRBJ2-1; D is ambiguous. Germline loops: CDR1 SGHTA, CDR2 FQGNSA. V was cut by 1 base and J by 0 bases, with 10 bases left in between. There are 16 residues in the CDR3.